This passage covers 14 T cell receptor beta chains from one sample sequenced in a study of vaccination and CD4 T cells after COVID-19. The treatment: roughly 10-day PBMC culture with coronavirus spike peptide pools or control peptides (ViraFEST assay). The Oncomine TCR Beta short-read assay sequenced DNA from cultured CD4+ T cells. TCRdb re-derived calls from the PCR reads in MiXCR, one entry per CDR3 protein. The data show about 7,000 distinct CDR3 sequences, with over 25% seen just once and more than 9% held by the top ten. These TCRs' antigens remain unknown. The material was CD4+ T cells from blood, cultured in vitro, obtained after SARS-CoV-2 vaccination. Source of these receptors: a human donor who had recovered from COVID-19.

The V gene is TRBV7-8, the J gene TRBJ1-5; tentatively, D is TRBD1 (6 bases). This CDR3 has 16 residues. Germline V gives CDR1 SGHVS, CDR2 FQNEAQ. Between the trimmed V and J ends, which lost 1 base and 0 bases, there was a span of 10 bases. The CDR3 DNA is TGTGCCAGCAGCTTAGACAGGGAATATAGCAATCAGCCCCAGCATTTT. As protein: CASSLDREYSNQPQHF.

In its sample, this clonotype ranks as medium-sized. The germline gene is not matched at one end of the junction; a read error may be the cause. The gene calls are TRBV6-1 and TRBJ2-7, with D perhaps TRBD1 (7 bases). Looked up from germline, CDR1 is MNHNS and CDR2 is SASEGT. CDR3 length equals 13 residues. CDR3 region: CATSPGDRYEQYF. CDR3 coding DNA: TGTGCCACCAGTCCGGGGGACAGATACGAGCAGTACTTC.

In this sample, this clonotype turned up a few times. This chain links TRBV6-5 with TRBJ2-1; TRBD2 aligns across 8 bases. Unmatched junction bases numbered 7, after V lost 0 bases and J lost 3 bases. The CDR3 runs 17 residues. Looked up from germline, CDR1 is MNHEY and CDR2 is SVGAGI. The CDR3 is CASSYSGSGAGYNEQFF. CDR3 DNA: TGTGCCAGCAGTTACTCCGGTAGCGGGGCCGGCTACAATGAGCAGTTCTTC.

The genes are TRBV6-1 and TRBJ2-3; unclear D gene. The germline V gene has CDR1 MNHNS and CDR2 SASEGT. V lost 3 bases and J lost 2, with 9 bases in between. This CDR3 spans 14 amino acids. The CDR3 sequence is CASSDPSFTDTQYF. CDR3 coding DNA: TGTGCCAGCAGTGACCCCTCTTTCACAGATACGCAGTATTTT.

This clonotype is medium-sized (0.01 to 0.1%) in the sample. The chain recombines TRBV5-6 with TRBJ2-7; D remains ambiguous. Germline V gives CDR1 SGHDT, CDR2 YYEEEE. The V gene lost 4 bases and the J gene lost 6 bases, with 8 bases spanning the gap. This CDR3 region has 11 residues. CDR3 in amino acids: CASSESAEQYF. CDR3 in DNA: TGTGCCAGCAGCGAGTCGGCCGAGCAGTACTTC.

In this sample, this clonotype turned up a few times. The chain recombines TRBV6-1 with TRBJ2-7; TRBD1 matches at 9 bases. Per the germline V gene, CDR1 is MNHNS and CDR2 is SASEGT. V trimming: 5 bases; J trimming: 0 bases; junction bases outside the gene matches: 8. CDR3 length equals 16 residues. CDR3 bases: TGTGCCAGCAGTCTTCCCGGGACAGGGAACTCCTACGAGCAGTACTTC. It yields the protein CASSLPGTGNSYEQYF.

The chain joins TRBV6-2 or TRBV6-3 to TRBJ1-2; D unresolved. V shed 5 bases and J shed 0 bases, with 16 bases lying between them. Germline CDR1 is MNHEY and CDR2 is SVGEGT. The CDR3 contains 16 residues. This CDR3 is CASSKTELPPNYGYTF. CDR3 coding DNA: TGTGCCAGCAGTAAGACCGAACTTCCCCCTAACTATGGCTACACCTTC.

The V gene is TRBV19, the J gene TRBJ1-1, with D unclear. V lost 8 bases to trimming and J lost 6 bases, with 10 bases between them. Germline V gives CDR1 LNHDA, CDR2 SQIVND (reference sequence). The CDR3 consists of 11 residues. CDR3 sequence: CASGSVAEAFF. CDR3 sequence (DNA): TGTGCCAGTGGTTCTGTCGCTGAAGCTTTCTTT.

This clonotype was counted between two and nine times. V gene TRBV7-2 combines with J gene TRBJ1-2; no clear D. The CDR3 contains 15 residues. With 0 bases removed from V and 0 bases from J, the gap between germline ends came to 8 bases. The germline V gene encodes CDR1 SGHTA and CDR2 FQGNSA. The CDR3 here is CASSLAKGPNYGYTF. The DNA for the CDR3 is TGTGCCAGCAGCTTAGCGAAGGGCCCTAACTATGGCTACACCTTC.

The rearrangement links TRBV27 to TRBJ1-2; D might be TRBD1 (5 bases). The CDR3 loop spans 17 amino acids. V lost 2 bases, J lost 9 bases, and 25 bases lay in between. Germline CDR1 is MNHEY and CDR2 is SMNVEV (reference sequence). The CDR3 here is CASSLRTPRDPSVSYTF. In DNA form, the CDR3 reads TGTGCCAGCAGTTTAAGGACACCGCGGGACCCTTCCGTAAGCTACACCTTC.

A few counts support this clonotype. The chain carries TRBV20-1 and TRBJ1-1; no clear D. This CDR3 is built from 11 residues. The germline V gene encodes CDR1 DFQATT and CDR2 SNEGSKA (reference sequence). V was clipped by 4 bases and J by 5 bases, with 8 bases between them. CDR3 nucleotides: TGCAGTGCTACGGAGTATACTGAAGCTTTCTTT. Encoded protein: CSATEYTEAFF.

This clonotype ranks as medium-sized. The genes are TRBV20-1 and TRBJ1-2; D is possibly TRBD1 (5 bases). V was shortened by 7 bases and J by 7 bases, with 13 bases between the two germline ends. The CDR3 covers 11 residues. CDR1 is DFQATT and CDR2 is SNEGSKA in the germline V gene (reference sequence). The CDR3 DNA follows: TGCAGTGGGCGGCAAAGGGGTGGCTACACCTTC. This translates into CSGRQRGGYTF.

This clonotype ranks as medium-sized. The chain's CDR3 is CSALGHSGRVGEQFF. The DNA for the CDR3 is TGCAGTGCTCTTGGTCATAGCGGGAGGGTAGGTGAGCAGTTCTTC. The J gene is TRBJ2-1, the V gene TRBV20-1, with 11 bases aligning to TRBD2. The CDR3 has 15 residues. The ends lost 5 bases at V and 9 bases at J; junction bases unmatched: 12. Germline assignment: CDR1 DFQATT and CDR2 SNEGSKA (reference sequence).

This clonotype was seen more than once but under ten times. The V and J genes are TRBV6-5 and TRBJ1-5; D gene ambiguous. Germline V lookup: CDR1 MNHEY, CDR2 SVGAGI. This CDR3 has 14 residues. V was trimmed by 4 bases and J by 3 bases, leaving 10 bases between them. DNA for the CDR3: TGTGCCAGCAGTTCCACCAGTCCCAATCAGCCCCAGCATTTT. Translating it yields CASSSTSPNQPQHF.